Sequencing of this T cell receptor beta chain was carried out in a study of T cells in Graves' hyperthyroidism and ophthalmopathy. For the study at large: Prior to any treatment, at the point of initial diagnosis, peripheral blood was collected.

Study findings and constraints: Blood shared most expanded thyroid clonotypes above 0.001.

The CDR3 spans 14 residues. V gave up 6 bases and J gave up 6 bases; unmatched junction bases: 8. This clonotype was counted only a few times. Its antigen is unknown. There were TCR beta CDR3 regions amplified from RNA transcripts. The HTBI primer set drove a first-round RT-PCR of the TCR CDR3. TCRdb reprocessed the multiplex PCR reads via MiXCR and lists one record per CDR3 protein. Among roughly 280,000 distinct CDR3 sequences listed, approximately 15% were seen once. Material for sequencing was blood. The chain couples TRBV12-3 or TRBV12-4 to TRBJ1-5, with 7 bases fitting TRBD1. This TCR was sampled from a woman in her sixties or seventies with Graves' ophthalmopathy. CDR3 loop: CASRREGAGQPQHF. The CDR3 DNA follows: TGTGCCAGCAGGCGGGAGGGGGCCGGTCAGCCCCAGCATTTT.